What follows are 17 T cell receptor beta chains derived from one specimen sequenced in a study of cytomegalovirus exposure and HLA in healthy donors. Using immunoSEQ multiplex PCR, the repertoire was profiled, and TCRdb retains in-frame clones only, with some absent. Of about 110,000 clones listed, roughly 90% are singletons. The specimen sequenced was PBMCs. The source is a woman younger than 30 in good health and CMV-seropositive.

This rearrangement joins TRBV6-1 to TRBJ1-1; the D gene is possibly TRBD1 (5 bases). CDR1 is MNHNS, CDR2 SASEGT, per germline. This CDR3 has 16 residues. V was shortened by 0 bases and J by 4 bases, with 15 bases between the two germline ends. DNA for the CDR3: TGTGCCAGCAGTGAAGCCAGGGCTGGAAGGGGCACTGAAGCTTTCTTT. Translating gives CASSEARAGRGTEAFF.

The chain combines TRBV27 with TRBJ2-4, with 9 positions matching TRBD2. The germline gives CDR1 MNHEY, CDR2 SMNVEV (reference sequence). J gave up 6 bases and V 2 bases, and 8 bases lay outside the gene matches. The CDR3 consists of 16 residues. CDR3 region: CASSLTASGAGNIQYF. The CDR3 DNA is TGTGCCAGCAGTTTAACGGCTAGCGGGGCTGGAAACATTCAGTACTTC.

The gene calls are TRBV9 and TRBJ1-3; D gene unclear. This CDR3 spans 17 amino acids. V lost 2 bases, J lost 3 bases, and 18 bases lay in between. Germline values: CDR1 SGDLS, CDR2 YYNGEE. In DNA, the CDR3 is TGTGCCAGCAGCGTTAGCCCTCCGGGTGTAGTTGGAAACACCATATATTTT. Protein sequence: CASSVSPPGVVGNTIYF.

The chain is built from TRBV6-1 and TRBJ2-7; perhaps TRBD2 as D (6 bases). Germline-derived CDR1 and CDR2 are MNHNS and SASEGT. Trimming shortened V by 4 bases and J by 5 bases, and 12 bases separated the two germline ends. CDR3 length: 13 amino acids. The CDR3 bases are TGTGCCAGCAGTGTTCAGGGAGGAGACGAGCAGTACGTC. Its protein is CASSVQGGDEQYV.

V and J are TRBV14 and TRBJ1-1, with D tentatively TRBD1 (5 bases). Trimming took 4 bases from V and 3 from J, leaving 6 bases between them. Germline V gives CDR1 SGHDN, CDR2 FVKESK. The CDR3 is 12 residues long. Here the CDR3 DNA reads TGTGCCAGCAGCCGGGGCTACACTGAAGCTTTCTTT. Translating gives CASSRGYTEAFF.

This rearrangement joins TRBV27 to TRBJ1-2, with TRBD1 as a possible D gene (6 bases). Germline CDR1 reads MNHEY; CDR2 reads SMNVEV (reference sequence). CDR3 length: 12 amino acids. Trimming took off 5 bases at V and 7 bases at J, with 11 bases between the two ends. The CDR3 bases are TGTGCCAGCAGTGCCGGGACACTTGGCTACACCTTC. Translating gives CASSAGTLGYTF.

This chain uses TRBV28 with TRBJ1-5; 7 positions match TRBD1. Trimming cost V 5 bases and J 5 bases; bases outside gene matches: 12. Looked up from germline, CDR1 is MDHEN and CDR2 is SYDVKM. This CDR3 is built from 16 residues. The CDR3 DNA sequence: TGTGCCAGCAGTGGACAGGACAGCCCCGGGGATCAGCCCCAGCATTTT. Amino acid sequence: CASSGQDSPGDQPQHF.

Only one count was recorded for this clone. This sequence joins TRBV4-1 and TRBJ2-1; weak D call: TRBD1 (5 bases). This CDR3 has 15 amino acids. V was trimmed by 8 bases and J by 6 bases, leaving 20 bases between them. Looked up from germline, CDR1 is MGHRA and CDR2 is YSYEKL. The DNA for the CDR3 is TGCGCCAGCGAGCCATCGGGCCAGGGTGGCAATGAGCAGTTCTTC. Translated, it gives CASEPSGQGGNEQFF.

V and J are TRBV29-1 and TRBJ1-4, with a tentative D call TRBD1 (6 bases). The CDR3 extends over 13 amino acids. In germline, CDR1 is SQVTM, CDR2 ANQGSEA. V lost 2 bases and J lost 6, with 10 bases in between. CDR3 in DNA: TGCAGCGTTGAAACAGGGCGGGATGAAAAACTGTTTTTT. Its translation is CSVETGRDEKLFF.

The chain combines TRBV11-2 with TRBJ2-1, with a possible D match to TRBD1 (6 bases). The length of the CDR3 is 14 residues. Germline-derived CDR1 and CDR2 are SGHAT and FQNNGV. The V gene lost 4 bases and the J gene lost 6 bases, with 13 bases spanning the gap. The CDR3 sequence is CASSSRGIRNEQFF. CDR3 sequence (DNA): TGTGCCAGCAGCTCAAGGGGGATCCGCAATGAGCAGTTCTTC.

The gene calls are TRBV7-8 and TRBJ2-3; TRBD2 is a possible D gene (5 bases). The CDR3 is 14 amino acids. Germline V gene lookup returns CDR1 SGHVS and CDR2 FQNEAQ. V dropped 5 bases and J dropped 2 bases, with 11 bases sitting between them. The CDR3 spells CASSTLTITDTQYF. CDR3 DNA: TGTGCCAGCAGCACCCTGACTATCACAGATACGCAGTATTTT.

V usage is TRBV6-7 and J usage is TRBJ1-6; 9 nucleotides match TRBD1. TRBV6-7 is marked as an open reading frame, function uncertain. With 0 bases clipped from V and 7 bases from J, the junction kept 4 bases outside the gene matches. The CDR3 has 16 amino acids. In DNA, the CDR3 is TGTGCCAGCAGTTACTCGTTAGGACAGGGGAATTCACCCCTCCACTTT. This sequence encodes CASSYSLGQGNSPLHF.

The rearrangement joins TRBV7-9 to TRBJ1-1; 8 positions match TRBD1. V shed 1 base, J shed 11 bases, and the junction held 3 bases outside the gene matches. Germline lookup yields CDR1 SEHNR and CDR2 FQNEAQ (reference sequence). The length of the CDR3 is 12 residues. In nucleotides, the CDR3 is TGTGCCAGCAGCTTAGGGACAGGGCAGGCTTTCTTT. Protein product: CASSLGTGQAFF.

This clone was observed once. This chain uses TRBV7-2 with TRBJ2-2; TRBD2 matches at 10 bases. There are 16 residues in the CDR3. Germline assignment: CDR1 SGHTA and CDR2 FQGNSA. V trimming: 5 bases; J trimming: 1 base; junction bases outside the gene matches: 4. DNA for the CDR3: TGTGCCAGCAGCCCCCGACTAGCGGGGAACACCGGGGAGCTGTTTTTT. Its translation: CASSPRLAGNTGELFF.

The table lists this clone with a count of one. The rearrangement links TRBV7-9 to TRBJ1-3, with a weak D call TRBD1 (5 bases). The CDR3 is 15 amino acids. Germline assignment: CDR1 SEHNR and CDR2 FQNEAQ (reference sequence). With 5 bases removed from V and 0 bases from J, the gap between germline ends came to 11 bases. The DNA for the CDR3 is TGTGCCAGCAGCCTTACGACAGACTCTGGAAACACCATATATTTT. Amino acids: CASSLTTDSGNTIYF.

The chain joins TRBV4-1 to TRBJ2-2; D gene uncertain. Germline V gene lookup returns CDR1 MGHRA and CDR2 YSYEKL. The V gene lost 2 bases and the J gene lost 1 base, with 8 bases spanning the gap. CDR3 size: 15 residues. CDR3 residues: CASSQPDLNTGELFF. CDR3 coding DNA: TGCGCCAGCAGCCAACCCGACTTGAACACCGGGGAGCTGTTTTTT.

The chain joins TRBV5-6 to TRBJ2-7; D may be TRBD1 (5 bases). Per germline, CDR1 SGHDT and CDR2 YYEEEE. With 4 bases removed from V and 6 bases from J, the gap between germline ends came to 20 bases. The CDR3 sequence is 15 residues long. The CDR3: CASSPTGRVGREQYV. The CDR3 nucleotides read TGTGCCAGCAGCCCAACGGGCAGGGTGGGTCGCGAGCAGTACGTC.